The next 27 T cell receptor beta chains were all read from a single sample in a study of T cells after posttransplantation cyclophosphamide. Sequenced by immunoSEQ multiplex PCR; TCRdb stores in-frame clones only, minus some. The profile covers some 39,000 clones, none occurring a single time. Sequenced: PBMCs. The receptors were gathered from a girl under 18 in good health, CMV-negative, and a related stem cell transplant donor.

This clone was seen more than once but under ten times. The chain combines TRBV5-6 with TRBJ1-6, with no clear D. Trimming stripped 4 bases from V and 5 bases from J, with 10 bases between. Germline CDR1 and CDR2: SGHDT and YYEEEE. CDR3 length: 14 amino acids. The CDR3 region is CASSVRENNSPLHF. The CDR3 bases are TGTGCCAGCAGCGTCCGGGAGAATAATTCACCCCTCCACTTT.

This clone was seen ten or more times. The V gene is TRBV27, the J gene TRBJ1-6, with 9 nucleotides matching TRBD1. Trimming took 4 bases from V and 4 from J; bases not matched to a gene: 2. The CDR3 sequence is 15 residues long. Germline V CDR1 and CDR2: MNHEY, SMNVEV (reference sequence). CDR3 region: CASSSGTGYNSPLHF. CDR3 bases: TGTGCCAGCAGTTCCGGGACAGGGTATAATTCACCCCTCCACTTT.

This clone was observed many times. The rearrangement links TRBV6-5 to TRBJ1-1; D uncertain. CDR1 MNHEY and CDR2 SVGAGI come from the germline V gene. The CDR3 extends over 16 amino acids. V was trimmed by 0 bases and J by 1 base, leaving 12 bases between them. CDR3 DNA sequence: TGTGCCAGCAGTTACTCAAGCAACAGAAGGAACACTGAAGCTTTCTTT. It specifies CASSYSSNRRNTEAFF.

This clone was recorded at least ten times. V is TRBV5-6 and J is TRBJ1-1; no clear D gene. The CDR3 spans 13 residues. Germline assignment: CDR1 SGHDT and CDR2 YYEEEE. The V end lost 2 bases, the J end lost 1 base, and 6 bases lay between the germline ends. The CDR3 region is CASSFAGNTEAFF. CDR3 coding DNA: TGTGCCAGCAGCTTCGCCGGGAACACTGAAGCTTTCTTT.

This clone was observed many times. The J gene is TRBJ2-6, the V gene TRBV30; D may be TRBD1 (5 bases). Between the trimmed V and J ends, which lost 2 bases and 1 base, there was a span of 6 bases. Germline-derived CDR1 and CDR2 are GTSNPN and SVGIG (reference sequence). The CDR3 totals 14 residues. CDR3 region: CAWSTGSGANVLTF. The CDR3 nucleotides are TGTGCCTGGAGTACAGGATCTGGGGCCAACGTCCTGACTTTC.

This clone showed up many times. This chain joins TRBV29-1 and TRBJ1-3; D possibly corresponds to TRBD1 (6 bases). V was shortened by 3 bases and J by 1 base, with 7 bases between the two germline ends. Germline V gene lookup returns CDR1 SQVTM and CDR2 ANQGSEA. CDR3 length equals 13 residues. CDR3 in DNA: TGCAGCGTTGATACAGGGTCTGGAAACACCATATATTTT. It yields the protein CSVDTGSGNTIYF.

This clone came up many times. The chain links TRBV25-1 to TRBJ1-1; D remains unclear. The CDR3 is 13 residues long. The V end was cut by 2 bases, the J end by 4 bases, with 8 bases between. Per the germline V gene, CDR1 is MGHDK and CDR2 is SYGVNS. The chain's CDR3 is CASSEGRGTEAFF. CDR3 in DNA: TGTGCCAGCAGTGAAGGGCGGGGCACTGAAGCTTTCTTT.

This clone was recorded at least ten times. The chain recombines TRBV4-1 with TRBJ2-3, with TRBD2 identical over 9 bases. The CDR3 spans 15 residues. The V gene's germline CDR1 is MGHRA and CDR2 YSYEKL. The V and J ends lost 1 base and 14 bases, in that order; junction bases with no gene match: 13. CDR3 in amino acids: CASSQAPSGAGAPYF. DNA for the CDR3: TGCGCCAGCAGCCAAGCCCCTAGCGGGGCCGGTGCTCCGTATTTT.

This clone was seen at least ten times. The chain is built from TRBV5-5 and TRBJ2-3, with D possibly TRBD2 on 6 matching bases. The V end was cut by 4 bases, the J end by 10 bases, with 22 bases between. The CDR3 has 15 residues. CDR1 and CDR2 from the germline V gene are SGHKS and YYEKEE (reference sequence). The DNA for the CDR3 is TGTGCCAGCAGCCATAGGGCGAGCGGGCGCGTTGCGCAGTATTTT. This translates into CASSHRASGRVAQYF. The full variable domain, in which reference TRBV5-5 and TRBJ2-3 provide the parts outside the CDR3, is DAGVTQSPTHLIKTRGQQVTLRCSPISGHKSVSWYQQVLGQGPQFIFQYYEKEERGRGNFPDRFSARQFPNYSSELNVNALLLGDSALYLCASSHRASGRVAQYFGPGTRLTVL.

This clone was picked up many times. The V gene is TRBV5-4, the J gene TRBJ1-6; D ambiguous. CDR1 is SGHNT, CDR2 YYREEE, per germline (reference sequence). This CDR3 is built from 13 residues. The V end lost 5 bases, the J end lost 7 bases, and 10 bases lay between the germline ends. CDR3 amino acids: CASSLGGNSPLHF. The CDR3 DNA follows: TGTGCCAGCAGTCTCGGAGGCAATTCACCCCTCCACTTT.

Many counts were recorded for this clone. V usage is TRBV5-4 and J usage is TRBJ2-1; no definite D call. Germline V gives CDR1 SGHNT, CDR2 YYREEE (reference sequence). V lost 0 bases to trimming and J lost 0 bases, with 10 bases between them. This CDR3 has 16 residues. The CDR3 coding sequence is TGTGCCAGCAGCTTGGATCCTTCCCCCTCCTACAATGAGCAGTTCTTC. Its protein is CASSLDPSPSYNEQFF.

This clone has a handful of counts. The rearrangement joins TRBV18 to TRBJ2-1; 8 bases line up with TRBD2. The germline CDR1 and CDR2 sequences are KGHSH and LQKENI. This CDR3 has 14 amino acids. The ends lost 2 bases at V and 3 bases at J; junction bases unmatched: 0. CDR3 residues: CASSPGTSYNEQFF. In nucleotides, the CDR3 is TGTGCCAGCTCACCAGGGACTAGCTACAATGAGCAGTTCTTC.

At least ten counts were recorded for this clone. The chain carries TRBV27 and TRBJ1-2, with D possibly TRBD1 on 5 matching bases. Deletions cut 5 bases from V and 7 bases from J, with 14 bases between. From germline, CDR1 is MNHEY and CDR2 SMNVEV (reference sequence). The CDR3 totals 13 residues. CDR3: CASSLAGNVGYTF. CDR3 nucleotide sequence: TGTGCCAGCAGTCTCGCAGGGAATGTTGGCTACACCTTC.

The sample holds many counts of this clone. J is TRBJ1-2 and V is TRBV27, with D perhaps TRBD1 (6 bases). Germline CDR1 MNHEY, CDR2 SMNVEV (reference sequence). This CDR3 spans 14 amino acids. V was shortened by 0 bases and J by 6 bases, with 11 bases between the two germline ends. DNA for the CDR3: TGTGCCAGCAGTTTATCATCAGGGGACCATGGCTACACCTTC. Its protein is CASSLSSGDHGYTF.

This clone was counted only a few times. The junction differs from germline at one of its ends, possibly a read error. The chain has TRBV15 and TRBJ1-1; D possibly corresponds to TRBD1 (5 bases). The CDR3 covers 13 residues. Germline CDR1 is LNHNV and CDR2 is YYDKDF (reference sequence). CDR3 bases: TGTGCCGCCAGCAGAGTAGGGGACACTGAAGCTTTCTTT. This codes for CAASRVGDTEAFF.

The sample holds many counts of this clone. This chain links TRBV4-1 with TRBJ2-2; 7 bases match TRBD2. Trimming at V came to 6 bases and at J to 2 bases, leaving 9 bases not matched to a gene. In germline, CDR1 is MGHRA, CDR2 YSYEKL. This CDR3 comprises 16 residues. The CDR3 nucleotides are TGCGCCAGCAGACCCGGACTAGGGCTAAACACCGGGGAGCTGTTTTTT. It is translated as CASRPGLGLNTGELFF.

In its sample, this clone was seen a few times. The chain joins TRBV30 to TRBJ1-3, with a tentative D call TRBD1 (6 bases). Germline V gene lookup returns CDR1 GTSNPN and CDR2 SVGIG (reference sequence). Trimming removed 0 bases from V and 4 bases from J, with 10 bases in between. The CDR3 is 14 residues long. The CDR3 DNA reads TGTGCCTGGAGTGTACCAGGGGCCGGAAACACCATATATTTT. Translation gives CAWSVPGAGNTIYF.

This rearrangement joins TRBV7-9 to TRBJ1-5; possibly TRBD1 for D (5 bases). This CDR3 region has 16 residues. V was shortened by 1 base and J by 2 bases, with 12 bases between the two germline ends. Germline loops: CDR1 SEHNR, CDR2 FQNEAQ (reference sequence). The CDR3 is CASSLGGRTGNQPQHF. DNA of the CDR3: TGTGCCAGCAGCTTAGGGGGGAGGACGGGCAATCAGCCCCAGCATTTT. The whole variable domain, filled in from reference TRBV7-9 and TRBJ1-5, reads DTGVSQNPRHKITKRGQNVTFRCDPISEHNRLYWYRQTLGQGPEFLTYFQNEAQLEKSRLLSDRFSAERPKGSFSTLEIQRTEQGDSAMYLCASSLGGRTGNQPQHFGDGTRLSIL.

This rearrangement joins TRBV7-2 to TRBJ1-4; 7 bases are shared with TRBD1. The CDR3 length is 15 residues. V gave up 5 bases and J gave up 1 base; unmatched junction bases: 4. Looked up from germline, CDR1 is SGHTA and CDR2 is FQGNSA. DNA of the CDR3: TGTGCCAGCAGCCAAAGACAGGGAACTAATGAAAAACTGTTTTTT. This encodes CASSQRQGTNEKLFF.

The chain links TRBV9 to TRBJ1-1; the match to TRBD1 covers 7 bases. The CDR3 sequence is 15 residues long. V lost 0 bases, J lost 6 bases, and 8 bases stayed unmatched. Germline V CDR1 and CDR2: SGDLS, YYNGEE. Here the CDR3 DNA reads TGTGCCAGCAGCGTAGTGGCAGGGGGGATTGCTGAAGCTTTCTTT. Protein product: CASSVVAGGIAEAFF.

The sample holds many counts of this clone. The J gene is TRBJ1-1, the V gene TRBV28; weak D call: TRBD1 (5 bases). Germline V gives CDR1 MDHEN, CDR2 SYDVKM. The CDR3 extends over 10 amino acids. Trimming took off 11 bases at V and 3 bases at J, with 7 bases between the two ends. CDR3 protein: CAGGDTEAFF. The CDR3 bases are TGTGCCGGAGGGGACACTGAAGCTTTCTTT.

The sample holds a few counts of this clone. The V and J genes are TRBV4-1 and TRBJ2-2, with D tentatively TRBD1 (5 bases). CDR3 length: 15 residues. Per the germline V gene, CDR1 is MGHRA and CDR2 is YSYEKL. Trimming took off 2 bases at V and 4 bases at J, with 11 bases between the two ends. The CDR3, as DNA: TGCGCCAGCAGCCAAATGACAGAAACCACCGGGGAGCTGTTTTTT. The encoded protein is CASSQMTETTGELFF.

This clone appeared a few times. The chain has TRBV28 and TRBJ1-2; 11 nucleotides align to TRBD1. Unmatched junction bases numbered 10, after V lost 6 bases and J lost 7 bases. The CDR3 has 15 residues. Germline CDR1 reads MDHEN; CDR2 reads SYDVKM. The CDR3 bases are TGTGCCAGCAGCACCTCGGGACAGGGGGTATCTGGCTACACCTTC. Its protein product is CASSTSGQGVSGYTF.

This clone was seen many times. The rearrangement joins TRBV19 to TRBJ1-3; 8 bases agree with TRBD1. The CDR3 extends over 14 amino acids. The trim removed 10 bases at V and 2 bases at J, leaving 7 bases unmatched. Germline CDR1 LNHDA, CDR2 SQIVND (reference sequence). The CDR3: CATSTGAPGNTIYF. The DNA of the CDR3 is TGTGCCACCTCGACAGGGGCCCCTGGAAACACCATATATTTT.

This clone was seen repeatedly, ten times or more. The chain has TRBV18 and TRBJ1-2; no definite D call. The CDR3 has 14 amino acids. Germline lookup yields CDR1 KGHSH and CDR2 LQKENI. V was trimmed by 3 bases and J by 0 bases, leaving 8 bases between them. CDR3 coding DNA: TGTGCCAGCTCACCTGGGCAGGCTAACTATGGCTACACCTTC. This gives the protein CASSPGQANYGYTF. Variable domain in full (rest from reference TRBV18 and TRBJ1-2): NAGVMQNPRHLVRRRGQEARLRCSPMKGHSHVYWYRQLPEEGLKFMVYLQKENIIDESGMPKERFSAEFPKEGPSILRIQQVVRGDSAAYFCASSPGQANYGYTFGSGTRLTVV.

The rearrangement links TRBV7-6 to TRBJ1-6; no clear D. Germline CDR1 and CDR2: SGHVS and FNYEAQ. Between the trimmed V and J ends, which lost 1 base and 4 bases, there was a span of 5 bases. The CDR3 covers 14 residues. The CDR3: CASSLGPYNSPLHF. The CDR3, as DNA: TGTGCCAGCAGCTTAGGTCCTTATAATTCACCCCTCCACTTT.

At least ten counts were recorded for this clone. The V gene is TRBV7-6, the J gene TRBJ1-3; D is possibly TRBD1 (5 bases). Germline loops: CDR1 SGHVS, CDR2 FNYEAQ. The CDR3 has 16 amino acids. The V and J ends lost 3 bases and 2 bases respectively, with 14 bases between them. The CDR3 coding sequence is TGTGCCAGCAGCTTCAGTGGCGGGGGGGCTGGAAACACCATATATTTT. This gives the protein CASSFSGGGAGNTIYF.